This TCR beta chain was sequenced during a study of T cells in localized non-small cell lung cancer. Findings and caveats of the study: Longer overall survival was seen with higher T cell density measured in blood. Because only a single region of the tumor was sequenced, heterogeneity remains possible.

About this clone itself: Its target is not known.

CDR3 length: 19 amino acids. V shed 0 bases, J shed 4 bases, and the junction held 13 bases outside the gene matches. The method was immunoSEQ multiplex PCR; TCRdb's version includes in-frame clones alone and lacks a portion of them. The sample consists of roughly 25,000 clones, around 87% of them appearing once. The specimen comprised peripheral blood, sampled before any cancer treatment. The genes are TRBV23-1 and TRBJ2-5; 11 nucleotides match TRBD1. TRBV23-1 falls under the ORF class, with uncertain function. This TCR derives from a male donor at least 60 years old with stage II squamous cell lung carcinoma. CDR3 protein: CASSQSEGDRGMYGETQYF. For the CDR3, the DNA is TGCGCCAGCAGTCAATCGGAGGGGGACAGGGGGATGTACGGAGAGACCCAGTACTTC.